This T cell receptor (beta chain) stems from a study of blood T cell repertoires in COVID-19 (dated by TCRdb to about 2020). For the wider study: The collaborator samples originated in the United States, Italy and Spain and spanned the acute and convalescent phases of COVID-19. The prospective study material was composed of cDNA or gDNA derived from T cells, B-cell-depleted T cells, or PBMCs. The samples were drawn from the first 160 participants of the ongoing ImmuneRACE study and from roughly 1,300 subjects provided by 6 global collaborators. The dataset comprised deeply sampled blood TCRbeta repertoires from subjects exposed to, actively infected with, or recovered from COVID-19. Nearly every sample came with metadata listing a de-identified subject ID, COVID-19 status, age in years and sex. Where available, HLA class I and class II types were taken from metadata supplied by the sample provider and were not determined by assay-based typing. The repertoires were released in a freely available public database meant as a resource for research on the immune response to SARS-CoV-2. On the study overall, not on this receptor specifically: The amount of clinical and demographic metadata varied by source and participant and was provided uncurated.

TCRbeta CDR3 regions were amplified from genomic DNA by means of the immunoSEQ Assay, a bias-controlled multiplex PCR. The original pipeline was this. Within the assay, amplification of reference gene primers was used to estimate how many nucleated cells each sample contained. To quantify the absolute abundance of each unique TCRbeta CDR3 rearrangement, sequence reads were collapsed and filtered. For each sample, productive Simpson clonality was calculated as the square root of Simpson's diversity index over productive rearrangements. The immuneACCESS repertoire file appears here via TCRdb, limited to in-frame rearrangements. These files lack a portion of the clones; in checked studies, under half of the deficit traces to unresolved V genes, and the cause of the others is not known. That table gives V, J and clone size, and the DNA gave D and trimming. In all, the sample holds more than 150,000 clones, and approximately 83% of those were seen once. In total, the top ten clones hold roughly 7.8% of the sample.

Reading the germline V gene gives CDR1 KGHSH and CDR2 LQKENI. Taken from cysteine to phenylalanine, the CDR3 has 15 residues. The sequence is cut down to CDR3 DNA, 45 bases in frame from base 1. The V and J ends are trimmed by 3 bases and 0 bases, leaving 9 bases between them. For this clone: Its antigen target is currently unknown. Per-nucleotide qualities are absent, and no much larger clonotype sits a single base away.

Collaborating institutions collected whole blood in K2EDTA tubes following their own protocols. For TCRbeta analysis, collaborators shipped samples in one of three forms: frozen whole blood, isolated PBMCs, or DNA extracted from either of those sample types. The sequenced sample consisted of peripheral blood. Rearrangement joined TRBV18 to TRBJ1-3, with no D gene named confidently. This TCR derives from a man aged 60 to 69 with acute or convalescent COVID-19. CDR3 loop: CASSPTVYSGNTIYF. Here is the DNA: TGTGCCAGCTCACCTACAGTTTACTCTGGAAACACCATATATTTT.